This passage covers 10 T cell receptor beta chains from one sample sequenced in a study of shared clonotypes between healthy human individuals. The repertoire was sequenced with immunoSEQ multiplex PCR; TCRdb's copy has only in-frame clones and lacks some. The sample lists hundreds of thousands of clones, roughly 95% occurring once. Naive CD8 cells were CD45RO-negative, positively selected for CCR7, excluding terminally differentiated effector memory CD45RA+ cells. The sample comprised naive CD8+ T cells sorted from blood. Every receptor here comes from a woman in her 30s in good health.

V and J are TRBV19 and TRBJ2-6, with 7 bases lining up with TRBD2. The V and J ends lost 7 bases and 6 bases, in that order; junction bases with no gene match: 21. Per the germline V gene, CDR1 is LNHDA and CDR2 is SQIVND (reference sequence). The CDR3 is 19 residues long. CDR3: CASTTPGPLAALSANVLTF. CDR3 coding DNA: TGTGCCAGTACCACTCCGGGGCCCCTAGCGGCCCTCTCGGCCAACGTCCTGACTTTC.

The CDR3 sequence: CASSPTSGGGEQYF. DNA for the CDR3: TGTGCCAGCAGTCCGACGTCCGGAGGCGGCGAGCAGTACTTC. The rearrangement links TRBV7-6 to TRBJ2-7; D perhaps matches TRBD2 (5 bases). CDR1 and CDR2 (germline): SGHVS, FNYEAQ. This CDR3 is built from 14 residues. V dropped 6 bases and J dropped 6 bases, with 18 bases sitting between them.

The chain employs TRBV11-2 and TRBJ1-3, with TRBD1 as a possible D gene (5 bases). The germline V gene encodes CDR1 SGHAT and CDR2 FQNNGV. This CDR3 region has 14 residues. Trimming took off 3 bases at V and 0 bases at J, with 6 bases between the two ends. The CDR3 nucleotides read TGTGCCAGCAGCTTGGGGACCTCTGGAAACACCATATATTTT. Its translation: CASSLGTSGNTIYF.

A single count supports this clone. This sequence joins TRBV6-1 and TRBJ2-2; TRBD2 matches at 7 bases. Germline lookup yields CDR1 MNHNS and CDR2 SASEGT. CDR3 length: 18 amino acids. Trimming at V came to 2 bases and at J to 1 base, leaving 10 bases not matched to a gene. CDR3 nucleotide sequence: TGTGCCAGCAGTGAATTGAGGTGGGAGGGACTGAACACCGGGGAGCTGTTTTTT. Protein product: CASSELRWEGLNTGELFF.

The genes are TRBV4-1 and TRBJ2-5, with a weak D call TRBD2 (5 bases). In germline, CDR1 is MGHRA, CDR2 YSYEKL. This CDR3 comprises 14 residues. V was cut by 1 base and J by 4 bases, with 10 bases left in between. The CDR3 spells CASSQGLAGETQYF. The CDR3 DNA sequence: TGCGCCAGCAGCCAAGGCCTAGCAGGAGAGACCCAGTACTTC.

V is TRBV19 and J is TRBJ2-5, with 9 bases identical to TRBD2. Germline trimming cut 0 bases from V and 1 base from J; bases unmatched to any gene: 9. Germline-derived CDR1 and CDR2 are LNHDA and SQIVND (reference sequence). The CDR3 runs 18 residues. CDR3 bases: TGTGCCAGTAGTATAGATCTTGAAGCTAGCGGGACCCAAGAGACCCAGTACTTC. This translates into CASSIDLEASGTQETQYF.

This clone occurred once. This chain joins TRBV6-5 and TRBJ2-7; TRBD2 is a possible D gene (5 bases). The CDR3 contains 12 residues. Trimming left V 7 bases short and J 7 bases short, with 14 bases between. Germline V CDR1 and CDR2: MNHEY, SVGAGI. The chain's CDR3 is CASTSEVGEQYF. In nucleotides, the CDR3 is TGTGCCAGCACCTCGGAGGTTGGGGAGCAGTACTTC.

V gene TRBV11-2 combines with J gene TRBJ2-1; TRBD2 matches 8 bases. The germline V gene has CDR1 SGHAT and CDR2 FQNNGV. The length of the CDR3 is 15 residues. The junction had 5 bases not matched to a gene; V was cut back by 3 bases and J by 4 bases. CDR3 sequence: CASSFGRAKYNEQFF. CDR3 nucleotides: TGTGCCAGCAGCTTCGGGAGGGCCAAATACAATGAGCAGTTCTTC.

This chain links TRBV9 with TRBJ2-3; TRBD2 matches 9 bases. This CDR3 spans 14 amino acids. Per the germline V gene, CDR1 is SGDLS and CDR2 is YYNGEE. V lost 4 bases, J lost 4 bases, and 4 bases stayed unmatched. As DNA, the CDR3 is TGTGCCAGCAGCCCTAGGACTAGCGCAGATACGCAGTATTTT. Its translation is CASSPRTSADTQYF.

The chain employs TRBV28 and TRBJ1-2; D is possibly TRBD1 (6 bases). CDR3 length equals 13 residues. In germline, CDR1 is MDHEN, CDR2 SYDVKM. V lost 7 bases and J 5 bases, leaving 14 bases between the germline ends. The CDR3 loop is CASTPPGEYGYTF. CDR3 in DNA: TGTGCCAGCACCCCGCCAGGGGAGTATGGCTACACCTTC.